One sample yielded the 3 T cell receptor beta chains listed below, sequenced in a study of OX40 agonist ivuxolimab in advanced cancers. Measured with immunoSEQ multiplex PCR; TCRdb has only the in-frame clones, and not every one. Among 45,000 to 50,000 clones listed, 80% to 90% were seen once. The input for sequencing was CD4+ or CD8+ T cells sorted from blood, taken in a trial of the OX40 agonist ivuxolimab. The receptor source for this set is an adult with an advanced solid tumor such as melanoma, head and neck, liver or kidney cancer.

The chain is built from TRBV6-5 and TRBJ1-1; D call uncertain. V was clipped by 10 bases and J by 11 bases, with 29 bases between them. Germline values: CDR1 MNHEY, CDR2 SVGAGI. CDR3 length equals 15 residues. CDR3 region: CATTTQKGRRTHAFF. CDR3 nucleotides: TGTGCCACCACGACCCAAAAAGGACGGAGAACTCACGCTTTCTTT.

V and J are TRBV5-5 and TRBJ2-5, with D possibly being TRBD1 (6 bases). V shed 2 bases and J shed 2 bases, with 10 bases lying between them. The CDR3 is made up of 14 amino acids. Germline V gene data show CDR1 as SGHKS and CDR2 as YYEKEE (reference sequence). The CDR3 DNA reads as TGTGCCAGCAGCTTCGGACAGCTACAAGAGACCCAGTACTTC. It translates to CASSFGQLQETQYF.

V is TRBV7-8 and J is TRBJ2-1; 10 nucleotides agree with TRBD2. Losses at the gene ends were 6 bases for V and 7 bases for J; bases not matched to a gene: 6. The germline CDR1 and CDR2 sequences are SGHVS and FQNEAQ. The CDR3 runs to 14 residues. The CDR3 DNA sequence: TGTGCCAGCAGTTCGACTAGCGGGTTTAATGAGCAGTTCTTC. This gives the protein CASSSTSGFNEQFF.